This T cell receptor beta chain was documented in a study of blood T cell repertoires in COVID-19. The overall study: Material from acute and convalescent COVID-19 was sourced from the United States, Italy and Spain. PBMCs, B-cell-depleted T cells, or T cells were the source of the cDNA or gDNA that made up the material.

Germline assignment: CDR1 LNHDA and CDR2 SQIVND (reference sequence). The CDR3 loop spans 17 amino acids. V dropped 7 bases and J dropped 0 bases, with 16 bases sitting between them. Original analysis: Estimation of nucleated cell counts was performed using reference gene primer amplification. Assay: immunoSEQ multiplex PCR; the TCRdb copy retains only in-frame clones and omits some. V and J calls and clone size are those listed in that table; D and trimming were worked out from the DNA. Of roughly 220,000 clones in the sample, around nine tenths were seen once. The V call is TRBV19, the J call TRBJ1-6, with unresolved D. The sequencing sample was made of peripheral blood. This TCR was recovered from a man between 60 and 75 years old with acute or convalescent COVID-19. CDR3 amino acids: CASTPGRSGSYNSPLHF. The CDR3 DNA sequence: TGTGCCAGTACCCCAGGACGGAGCGGCTCCTATAATTCACCCCTCCACTTT.